The clone carrying this T cell receptor (beta chain) was detected many times. What it binds is unknown. This entry belongs to a study of CD8 T cells in ankylosing spondylitis. Findings and caveats of the study: Clones linked to disease were reported to show significant enrichment in matched ankylosing spondylitis synovial fluid.

TCRdb ran MiXCR on the 5' RACE reads and lists one entry per CDR3 protein. Here the sample spans around 53,000 distinct CDR3 sequences, approximately 7.4% being singletons. This clonotype was sampled from a female donor with ankylosing spondylitis or in good health (not recorded which). The sample comprised blood, either unsorted or a sorted T cell fraction (not recorded which).

CDR3 nucleotides: TGTGCCAGCAGCCTCCTGCTTGGAGATACGCAGTATTTT. This translates into CASSLLLGDTQYF. The V call is TRBV9, the J call TRBJ2-3; D call uncertain. This CDR3 has 13 residues. Germline V gene sequence: CDR1 SGDLS, CDR2 YYNGEE. V lost 4 bases to trimming and J lost 5 bases, with 11 bases between them.